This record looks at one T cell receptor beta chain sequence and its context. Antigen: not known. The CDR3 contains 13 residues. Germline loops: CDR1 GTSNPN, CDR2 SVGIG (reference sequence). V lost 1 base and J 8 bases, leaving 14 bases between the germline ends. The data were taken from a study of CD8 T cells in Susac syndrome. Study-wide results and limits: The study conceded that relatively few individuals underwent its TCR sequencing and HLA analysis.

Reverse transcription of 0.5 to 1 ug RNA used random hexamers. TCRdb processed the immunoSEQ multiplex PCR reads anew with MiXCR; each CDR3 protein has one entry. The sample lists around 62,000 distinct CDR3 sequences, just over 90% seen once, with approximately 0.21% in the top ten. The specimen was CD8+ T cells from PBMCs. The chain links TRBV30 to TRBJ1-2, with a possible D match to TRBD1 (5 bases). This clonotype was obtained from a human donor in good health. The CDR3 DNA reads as TGTGCCTGGAGTGACCTCTTGGGGGGGGGCTACACCTTC. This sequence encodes CAWSDLLGGGYTF.